This TCR beta chain was identified during a study of control samples from healthy donors and cancer patients. Libraries were prepared by immunoSEQ multiplex PCR; TCRdb keeps only in-frame clonotypes and omits some of them. The table records roughly 150,000 clones, about 91% of them present only once. The V and J ends lost 11 bases and 0 bases respectively, with 11 bases between them. The CDR3 is 13 residues long. Germline CDR1 and CDR2: MNHNY and SVGAGI (reference sequence). This TCR was sampled from a man aged 18 to 29 in good health. Sequenced material: blood. The V gene is TRBV6-6, the J gene TRBJ2-1; D is unresolved. CDR3 sequence reads: CAVRQFSYNEQFF. CDR3 sequence (DNA): TGTGCCGTACGGCAGTTCTCCTACAATGAGCAGTTCTTC.